This T cell receptor (beta chain) was found in a study of T cells in Graves' hyperthyroidism and ophthalmopathy. Study results and caveats: Before onset, by a median of about six months, the model predicted ophthalmopathy. Appearing also in blood were most of the thyroid clonotypes expanded above 0.001.

Amplification of TCR beta CDR3 regions used RNA as the template. Researchers ran a first-round RT-PCR on the TCR CDR3 using the HTBI primer set. Using its own MiXCR run on the multiplex PCR reads, TCRdb lists one record per CDR3 protein. The data contain a few hundred thousand distinct CDR3 sequences, more than 15% of them singletons. The germline gives CDR1 MNHEY, CDR2 SVGAGI. The CDR3 sequence is 15 residues long. Trimming removed 4 bases at V and 8 bases at J, with 17 bases between. PBMCs were collected from an approximately 10 ml volume of fresh peripheral blood. Comment on this clonotype: No antigen is known for it.

The sequence derives from a woman aged 40 to 50 with Graves' ophthalmopathy. Specimen: blood. The chain employs TRBV6-5 and TRBJ1-4; the D gene is possibly TRBD1 (5 bases). CDR3: CASSSPQGGREKLFF. CDR3 bases: TGTGCCAGCAGTTCACCGCAGGGAGGTAGAGAAAAACTGTTTTTT.